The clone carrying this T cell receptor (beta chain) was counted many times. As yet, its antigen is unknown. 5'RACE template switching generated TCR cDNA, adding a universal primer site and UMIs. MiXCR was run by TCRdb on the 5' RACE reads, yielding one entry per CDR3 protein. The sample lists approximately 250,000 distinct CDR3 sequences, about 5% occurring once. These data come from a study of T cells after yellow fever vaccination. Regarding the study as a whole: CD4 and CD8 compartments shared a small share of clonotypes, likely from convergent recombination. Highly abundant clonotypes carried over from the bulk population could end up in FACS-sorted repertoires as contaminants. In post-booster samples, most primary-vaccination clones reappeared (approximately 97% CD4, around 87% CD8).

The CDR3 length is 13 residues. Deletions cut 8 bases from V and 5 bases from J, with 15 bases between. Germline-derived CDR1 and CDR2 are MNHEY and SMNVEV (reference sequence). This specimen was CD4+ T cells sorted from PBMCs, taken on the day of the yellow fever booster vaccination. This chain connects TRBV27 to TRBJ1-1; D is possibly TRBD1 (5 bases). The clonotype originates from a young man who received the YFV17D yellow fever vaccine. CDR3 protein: CASRLLGGTEAFF. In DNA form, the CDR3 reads TGTGCCAGCCGCTTATTGGGGGGTACTGAAGCTTTCTTT.